This T cell receptor beta chain was profiled in a study of T cells after yellow fever vaccination. Notes on the study in general: Post-booster repertoires again held most primary-vaccination clones (roughly 96% CD4, 88% CD8).

TCRdb called the 5' RACE reads again in MiXCR, with one record for every CDR3 protein. The data show over 110,000 distinct CDR3 sequences, about 8% seen once. This clonotype was counted many times. What it binds is unknown. The sequence was obtained from a man aged 30 to 45 who received the YFV17D yellow fever vaccine. Sequences were derived from CD4+ T cells sorted from PBMCs, sampled 5 days after the yellow fever booster vaccination.

CDR3 sequence reads: CASRAEKTYNEQFF. CDR3 DNA sequence: TGTGCCAGCAGAGCGGAGAAGACCTACAATGAGCAGTTCTTC. V and J are TRBV6-1 and TRBJ2-1, with D perhaps TRBD2 (5 bases). V lost 6 bases, J lost 2 bases, and 11 bases lay in between. Germline lookup yields CDR1 MNHNS and CDR2 SASEGT. This CDR3 is 14 amino acids long.